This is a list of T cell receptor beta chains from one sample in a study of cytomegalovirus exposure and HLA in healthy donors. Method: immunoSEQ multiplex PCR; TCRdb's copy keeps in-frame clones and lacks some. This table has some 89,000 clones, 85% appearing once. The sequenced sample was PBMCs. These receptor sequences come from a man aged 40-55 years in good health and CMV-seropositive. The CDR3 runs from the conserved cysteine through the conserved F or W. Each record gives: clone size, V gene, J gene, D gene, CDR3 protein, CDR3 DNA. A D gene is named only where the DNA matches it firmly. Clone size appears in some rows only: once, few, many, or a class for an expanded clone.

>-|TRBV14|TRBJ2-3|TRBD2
CASSKLLAGSPTDTQYF
TGTGCCAGCAGCAAGCTACTAGCGGGATCACCCACAGATACGCAGTATTTT
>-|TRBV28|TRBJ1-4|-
CASSGRGTVKDNEKLFF
TGTGCCAGCTCTGGGAGGGGGACGGTAAAAGATAATGAAAAACTGTTTTTT
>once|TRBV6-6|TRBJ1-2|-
CASSFEGGIGYTF
TGTGCCAGCAGTTTCGAAGGAGGTATTGGCTACACCTTC
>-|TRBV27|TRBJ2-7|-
CASSLSTRFSYEQYF
TGTGCCAGCAGTTTATCGACACGATTCAGCTACGAGCAGTACTTC
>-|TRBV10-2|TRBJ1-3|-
CASSESRANTIYF
TGCGCCAGCAGTGAGTCGCGCGCAAACACCATATATTTT
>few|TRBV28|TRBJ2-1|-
CASSLKSLGLSNEQFF
TGTGCCAGCAGTTTAAAGTCCCTGGGACTTTCCAATGAGCAGTTCTTC
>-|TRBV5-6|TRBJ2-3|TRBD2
CASSLVLAGVDTQYF
TGTGCCAGCAGCTTGGTCCTAGCGGGAGTGGATACGCAGTATTTT
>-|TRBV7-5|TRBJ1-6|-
CARSQDRASYNSPLHF
TGTGCCAGAAGCCAAGACAGGGCTTCTTATAATTCACCCCTCCACTTT
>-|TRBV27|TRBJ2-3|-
CASSLFGLANTDTQYF
TGTGCCAGCAGTTTATTCGGGCTAGCCAACACAGATACGCAGTATTTT
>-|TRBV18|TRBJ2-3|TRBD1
CASSLSGQELTDTQYF
TGTGCCAGCTCACTCTCGGGACAGGAACTCACAGATACGCAGTATTTT
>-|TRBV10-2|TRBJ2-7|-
CASSESIGVRSYEQYF
TGCGCCAGCAGTGAGTCGATCGGGGTTCGCTCCTACGAGCAGTACTTC
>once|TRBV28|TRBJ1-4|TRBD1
CASINKRQGKVDEKLFF
TGTGCCAGCATAAACAAAAGACAGGGCAAAGTGGATGAAAAACTGTTTTTT
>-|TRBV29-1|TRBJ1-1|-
CSGIGTTNTEAFF
TGCAGCGGGATAGGGACAACCAACACTGAAGCTTTCTTT
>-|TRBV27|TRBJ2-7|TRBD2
CASSLKGGRASYEQYF
TGTGCCAGCAGTTTAAAGGGCGGGAGGGCCTCCTACGAGCAGTACTTC
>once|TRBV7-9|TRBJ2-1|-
CASSQAREQFF
TGTGCCAGCAGTCAGGCCCGTGAGCAGTTCTTC
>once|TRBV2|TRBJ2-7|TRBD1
CASSLQGRGPYEQYF
TGTGCCAGCAGTTTACAGGGGCGAGGACCTTACGAGCAGTACTTC
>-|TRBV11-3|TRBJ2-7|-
CASSFYPIRGYEQYF
TGTGCCAGCAGCTTTTATCCGATACGAGGCTACGAGCAGTACTTC
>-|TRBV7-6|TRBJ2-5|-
CASSLATWTSQETQYF
TGTGCCAGCAGCTTAGCCACCTGGACTTCACAAGAGACCCAGTACTTC
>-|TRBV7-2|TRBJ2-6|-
CASSSLGQNSGANVLTF
TGTGCCAGCAGCTCTCTCGGACAGAACTCTGGGGCCAACGTCCTGACTTTC
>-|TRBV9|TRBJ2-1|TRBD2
CASSPRTSGIYEQFF
TGTGCCAGCAGCCCGCGGACTAGCGGGATCTATGAGCAGTTCTTC
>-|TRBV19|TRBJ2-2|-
CASSIGGGRTGELFF
TGTGCCAGTAGTATAGGAGGGGGTCGGACCGGGGAGCTGTTTTTT
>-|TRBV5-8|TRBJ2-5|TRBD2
CASGGGLAQETQYF
TGTGCCAGCGGGGGGGGACTAGCCCAAGAGACCCAGTACTTC
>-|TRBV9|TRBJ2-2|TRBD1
CASSILDRVANTGELFF
TGTGCCAGCAGCATCCTCGACAGGGTAGCGAACACCGGGGAGCTGTTTTTT
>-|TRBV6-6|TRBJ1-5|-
CASSYRTASNQPQHF
TGTGCCAGCAGTTACCGGACAGCTAGCAATCAGCCCCAGCATTTT
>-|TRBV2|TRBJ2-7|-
CASREQDGVYEQYF
TGTGCCAGCAGAGAACAGGACGGGGTTTACGAGCAGTACTTC
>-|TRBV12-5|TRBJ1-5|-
CASAPGQGPQHF
TGTGCTAGTGCCCCCGGGCAGGGGCCCCAGCATTTT
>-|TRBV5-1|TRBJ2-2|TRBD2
CASRELRLAELVGGELFF
TGCGCCAGCAGGGAATTAAGACTAGCGGAACTAGTTGGCGGGGAGCTGTTTTTT
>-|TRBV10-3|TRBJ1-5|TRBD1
CAISESAGGGKPQHF
TGTGCCATCAGTGAGTCGGCAGGGGGCGGAAAGCCCCAGCATTTT
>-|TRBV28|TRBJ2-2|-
CASITGNTGELFF
TGTGCCAGCATAACAGGAAACACCGGGGAGCTGTTTTTT
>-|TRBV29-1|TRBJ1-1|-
CSVLQTEAFF
TGCAGCGTTTTGCAGACTGAAGCTTTCTTT
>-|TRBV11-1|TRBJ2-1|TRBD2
CASSPRGGRTYNEQFF
TGTGCCAGCAGCCCGAGGGGCGGGAGGACCTACAATGAGCAGTTCTTC
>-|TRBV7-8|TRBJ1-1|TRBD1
CASSFQGWTGAFF
TGTGCCAGCAGCTTTCAGGGGTGGACAGGAGCTTTCTTT
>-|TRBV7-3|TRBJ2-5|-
CASSRSGGLQETQYF
TGTGCCAGCAGCCGTAGCGGAGGGTTACAAGAGACCCAGTACTTC
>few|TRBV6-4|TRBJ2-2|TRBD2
CASRRAGTSGSRNTGELFF
TGTGCCAGCAGGAGAGCCGGGACTAGCGGGAGCCGGAACACCGGGGAGCTGTTTTTT
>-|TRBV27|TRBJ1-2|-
CASNIRHSNYGYTF
TGTGCCAGCAACATTAGACACTCTAACTATGGCTACACCTTC
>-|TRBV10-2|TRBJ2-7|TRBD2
CASSESGAGVGGDEQYF
TGCGCCAGCAGTGAGTCGGGAGCGGGAGTGGGGGGAGACGAGCAGTACTTC
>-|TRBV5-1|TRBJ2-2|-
CASSLAGHTGELFF
TGCGCCAGCAGCTTGGCAGGGCACACCGGGGAGCTGTTTTTT
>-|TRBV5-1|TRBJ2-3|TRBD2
CASSPTSGGTTQYF
TGCGCCAGCAGCCCGACTAGCGGGGGAACAACGCAGTATTTT
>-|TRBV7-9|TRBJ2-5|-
CASSFSGVQETQYF
TGTGCCAGCAGCTTTTCCGGAGTCCAAGAGACCCAGTACTTC
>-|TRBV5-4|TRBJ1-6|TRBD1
CASTESRGNVFNSPLHF
TGTGCCAGCACCGAATCCAGGGGGAATGTTTTTAATTCACCCCTCCACTTT
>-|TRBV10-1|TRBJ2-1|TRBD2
CASSDGLGLAGGLYNEQFF
TGCGCCAGCAGCGACGGATTGGGACTAGCGGGAGGTCTATACAATGAGCAGTTCTTC
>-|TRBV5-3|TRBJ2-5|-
CARDRGNQETQYF
TGTGCCAGGGATAGGGGGAACCAAGAGACCCAGTACTTC
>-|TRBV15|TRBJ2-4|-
CATSTDRWAKNIQYF
TGTGCCACCAGCACCGACAGGTGGGCCAAAAACATTCAGTACTTC
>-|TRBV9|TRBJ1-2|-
CASSASRTGSAGYTF
TGTGCCAGCAGCGCCTCCCGAACAGGCTCTGCTGGCTACACCTTC
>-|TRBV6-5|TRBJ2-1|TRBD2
CASSYLPLADYNEQFF
TGTGCCAGCAGTTACCTCCCACTAGCGGATTACAATGAGCAGTTCTTC
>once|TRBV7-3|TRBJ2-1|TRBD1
CASSADRDGNEQFF
TGTGCCAGCAGCGCGGACAGGGATGGCAATGAGCAGTTCTTC
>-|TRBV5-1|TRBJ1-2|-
CASSLKTGPRSYGYTF
TGCGCCAGCAGCTTAAAGACAGGTCCGCGGAGCTATGGCTACACCTTC
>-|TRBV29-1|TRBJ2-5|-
CSTRVQETQYF
TGCAGCACCCGGGTGCAAGAGACCCAGTACTTC